Listed below are T cell receptor beta chains from one sample, sequenced in a study of blood T cell repertoires in COVID-19. TCRdb's copy holds only in-frame clones and misses some; the assay was immunoSEQ multiplex PCR. Of around 150,000 clones listed, around 93% are singletons. Specimen: peripheral blood. The receptor source for this set is a man aged 30-40 years with COVID-19, enrolled during active disease. CDR3s include the opening cysteine and the closing phenylalanine or tryptophan. Each record gives: V gene, D gene, J gene, CDR3 DNA, CDR3 protein. A D gene is named only where the DNA matches it firmly.

TRBV5-4	TRBD1	TRBJ1-1	TGTGCCAGCAGCCCACAGGGGGCCACTGAAGCTTTCTTT	CASSPQGATEAFF
TRBV19	TRBD1	TRBJ1-3	TGTGCCAGTGGGAGGAACAGGGGGACCGCTGGAAACACCATATATTTT	CASGRNRGTAGNTIYF
TRBV25-1	TRBD1	TRBJ1-2	TGTGCCAGCAGTGAATTAGGGACAGGGGACTATGGCTACACCTTC	CASSELGTGDYGYTF
TRBV28	NA	TRBJ2-7	TGTGCCAGCAGTTTCAATAGCGATTCCTACGAGCAGTACTTC	CASSFNSDSYEQYF
TRBV7-9	TRBD2	TRBJ2-7	TGTGCCAGCAGCTCGGGACTAGCGGGAGCCTACGAGCAGTACTTC	CASSSGLAGAYEQYF
TRBV7-2	NA	TRBJ1-4	TGTGCCAGCAGCTTACATAGGGGCCCGAATGAAAAACTGTTTTTT	CASSLHRGPNEKLFF
TRBV5-1	TRBD2	TRBJ2-5	TGCGCCACAATGAAGGGCCTAGCGGGAGGGGCCAGGGAGACCCAGTACTTC	CATMKGLAGGARETQYF
TRBV19	TRBD1	TRBJ2-7	TGTGCCAGTAGTATGGGACAGGGGAGCGAGCAGTACTTC	CASSMGQGSEQYF
TRBV5-6	NA	TRBJ1-2	TGTGCCAGCAGCTCCACGACAACCTCCGCTAAGAACTATGGCTACACCTTC	CASSSTTTSAKNYGYTF
TRBV4-2	NA	TRBJ1-2	TGTGCCAGCAGCCAAGAGACCGGGGGTGGCTACACCTTC	CASSQETGGGYTF
TRBV6-5	NA	TRBJ2-7	TGTGCCAGCAGTTTCCGTAGGAGGGGGGGCTCCTACGAGCAGTACTTC	CASSFRRRGGSYEQYF
TRBV9	NA	TRBJ1-2	TGTGCCAGCAGCGTAGATCTTATGGGGGGAAACTATGGCTACACCTTC	CASSVDLMGGNYGYTF
TRBV27	NA	TRBJ1-5	TGTGCCAGCAGTTTGGATGGAGGGGGGGGTCAGCCCCAGCATTTT	CASSLDGGGGQPQHF
TRBV19	NA	TRBJ1-3	TGTGCCAGTAGTCCAGGGGTGGAAGGAAACACCATATATTTT	CASSPGVEGNTIYF
TRBV3-1/TRBV3-2	TRBD1	TRBJ1-2	TGTGCCAGCAGCCGACGGGACAGGGGCTATGGCTACACCTTC	CASSRRDRGYGYTF
TRBV6-5	NA	TRBJ2-3	TGTGCCAGCAGTTTCAGGACAGCCCTCACAGATACGCAGTATTTT	CASSFRTALTDTQYF
TRBV3-1/TRBV3-2	NA	TRBJ1-6	TGTGCCAGCAGCAAAAGAAGTCCCATTTCACATCATAATTCACCCCTCCACTTT	CASSKRSPISHHNSPLHF
TRBV5-1	NA	TRBJ1-3	TGCGCCAGCAGCGCCACGGCGGACACCATATATTTT	CASSATADTIYF
TRBV4-3	NA	TRBJ2-2	TGCGCCAGCAGCCAAGACTGGCTAGTTCACACCGGGGAGCTGTTTTTT	CASSQDWLVHTGELFF
TRBV29-1	NA	TRBJ1-2	TGCAGCGTGAATGGACAGCACTATGGCTACACCTTC	CSVNGQHYGYTF
TRBV19	NA	TRBJ2-2	TGTGCCAGTAGGAACAGGGTCGGGGAGCTGTTTTTT	CASRNRVGELFF
TRBV4-3	NA	TRBJ2-7	TGCGCCAGCAGCCAAGATTGGGACAGGACAGCGGGAAGCTACGAGCAGTACTTC	CASSQDWDRTAGSYEQYF